These 32 T cell receptor beta chains were sequenced from one sample in a study of persistence of HIV-infected CD4 T cells (dated by TCRdb to the early 2020s). The sample's treatment or condition, from its label and the paper: suppressive antiretroviral therapy. A pool of overlapping 15-mer peptides from HIV-1 Gag, at around 1 ug per peptide per mL, was used to stimulate the cells. Memory CD4+ T cells that did not respond, being CD40L-negative, CD69-negative and CD45RO-high, were sorted as memory populations depleted of antigen-responding cells. Their antigen targets remain unknown. The immunoSEQ hsTCRB assay version 4, run in survey mode, was used to sequence TCRbeta repertoires from genomic DNA. TCRdb obtained this table from immuneACCESS and retained in-frame rearrangements with V and J assigned. These tables miss some clones; where compared with another copy, unresolved V genes account for less than half of the shortfall, and the remainder is unexplained. Across this sample there are about 36,000 clones, with approximately 87% seen only once. Approximately 5.4% of the sample is held by the ten biggest clonotypes.

The source material was cultured CD4+ T cells from PBMCs, sampled from a patient who received antiretroviral therapy. What the cell subset or site label conveys for this sample: CD40L-CD69- CD45RO-high memory CD4 T cells not responding to Gag peptides. These receptor sequences come from an adult with HIV. The donor label of this sample is uncertain.

The chain joins TRBV7-9 to TRBJ2-6; a weak D match, TRBD1 (6 bases). CDR1 SEHNR and CDR2 FQNEAQ come from the germline V gene (reference sequence). V lost 2 bases and J 3 bases, leaving 14 bases between the germline ends. The length of the CDR3 is 17 residues. The CDR3 spells CASSLRAGELGANVLTF. DNA for the CDR3: TGTGCCAGCAGCTTAAGGGCAGGGGAGCTTGGGGCCAACGTCCTGACTTTC.

The CDR3 nucleotides read TGTGCCAGCGAGCGGGGGGGTTACAATGAGCAGTTCTTC. Protein sequence: CASERGGYNEQFF. V usage is TRBV12-3 or TRBV12-4 and J usage is TRBJ2-1; 10 nucleotides line up with TRBD2. J was trimmed by 4 bases and V by 8 bases; bases with no gene match: 2. The CDR3 contains 13 residues.

The chain recombines TRBV5-1 with TRBJ2-3; 13 bases fit TRBD2. Germline CDR1 reads SGHRS; CDR2 reads YFSETQ. V trimming: 4 bases; J trimming: 2 bases; junction bases outside the gene matches: 4. CDR3 length: 16 residues. The CDR3 protein is CASSRTSGGLTDTQYF. The DNA of the CDR3 is TGCGCCAGCAGCCGGACTAGCGGGGGTCTCACAGATACGCAGTATTTT.

The rearrangement uses TRBV30 and TRBJ1-6; the D gene is possibly TRBD1 (5 bases). V was pared by 1 base and J by 4 bases, with 23 bases between. The germline V gene has CDR1 GTSNPN and CDR2 SVGIG (reference sequence). The CDR3 runs 19 residues. The CDR3 sequence: CAWSEGRQHLRKYNSPLHF. The CDR3 coding sequence is TGTGCCTGGAGTGAGGGGAGGCAGCACCTTAGAAAATATAATTCACCCCTCCACTTT.

This clone showed up just once. V usage is TRBV1 and J usage is TRBJ2-1; the table's D call of TRBD2 was not tested on the DNA. TRBV1 corresponds to a pseudogene. The CDR3 is made up of 19 amino acids. DNA for the CDR3: TGCACCAGCAGCCAAGATCGGGGACTAACTTACATCACCGGGCCTGAGCAGTTCTTC. Its protein is CTSSQDRGLTYITGPEQFF.

This rearrangement joins TRBV6-5 to TRBJ2-3; 10 nucleotides align to TRBD2. Germline V gene sequence: CDR1 MNHEY, CDR2 SVGAGI. The CDR3 extends over 16 amino acids. Germline trimming cut 4 bases from V and 3 bases from J; bases unmatched to any gene: 7. CDR3 sequence (DNA): TGTGCCAGCAGTTCCGTCCTAGCGGGGGTGACAGATACGCAGTATTTT. Protein: CASSSVLAGVTDTQYF.

The chain uses TRBV12-3 or TRBV12-4 and TRBJ1-1, with 8 bases matching TRBD1. V shed 6 bases and J 4 bases; nucleotides not matched to a gene: 4. The CDR3 length is 13 residues. In DNA, the CDR3 is TGTGCCAGCAGCACAGGGGGGGTCACTGAAGCTTTCTTT. This translates into CASSTGGVTEAFF.

The table lists this clone with a count of one. The chain has TRBV5-8 and TRBJ2-3; D gene uncertain. CDR1 and CDR2 (germline): SGHTS, YDEGEE. The CDR3 spans 15 residues. Trimming pared 0 bases from V and 2 bases from J, leaving 10 bases between. This chain's CDR3 is CASSLEQYSTDTQYF. CDR3 nucleotides: TGTGCCAGCAGCTTGGAACAGTACTCCACAGATACGCAGTATTTT.

The V call is TRBV12-5, the J call TRBJ2-3; 7 nucleotides match TRBD2. Germline V lookup: CDR1 LGHNT, CDR2 FRNRAP. CDR3 length equals 16 residues. V was clipped by 5 bases and J by 2 bases; unmatched bases: 10. CDR3 in DNA: TGTGCTAGTGGTCAGAAGCCTAGCGGCCACACAGATACGCAGTATTTT. As protein: CASGQKPSGHTDTQYF.

This sequence joins TRBV13 and TRBJ2-7; 7 bases are shared with TRBD2. The CDR3 spans 16 residues. In germline, CDR1 is PRHDT, CDR2 FYEKMQ (reference sequence). V lost 5 bases and J lost 2; bases outside the gene matches: 12. The CDR3: CASSRRSAGMAYEQYF. CDR3 coding DNA: TGTGCCAGCAGCCGCCGTTCAGCGGGGATGGCCTACGAGCAGTACTTC.

V gene TRBV2 combines with J gene TRBJ2-3; D gene uncertain. The V gene's germline CDR1 is SNHLY and CDR2 FYNNEI. CDR3 length equals 14 residues. The V end lost 6 bases, the J end lost 3 bases, and 13 bases lay between the germline ends. CDR3 loop: CASSELRRTDTQYF. CDR3 nucleotides: TGTGCCAGCAGCGAGCTTCGAAGAACAGATACGCAGTATTTT.

The V gene is TRBV7-3, the J gene TRBJ2-1; D unresolved. CDR1 and CDR2 from the germline V gene are SGHTA and FQGTGA. There are 15 residues in the CDR3. The V and J ends lost 3 bases and 0 bases respectively, with 9 bases between them. CDR3 protein: CASSLSRSSYNEQFF. The CDR3 region has the DNA TGTGCCAGCAGCTTGTCCCGGAGCTCCTACAATGAGCAGTTCTTC.

This chain joins TRBV18 and TRBJ1-6; D is uncertain. This CDR3 is 13 amino acids long. V was shortened by 1 base and J by 10 bases, with 8 bases between the two germline ends. Germline V gives CDR1 KGHSH, CDR2 LQKENI. The CDR3 region has the DNA TGTGCCAGCTCACCACAGCCCAGATCACCCCTCCACTTT. It yields the protein CASSPQPRSPLHF.

The V gene is TRBV5-5, the J gene TRBJ1-4, with D uncertain. Germline lookup yields CDR1 SGHKS and CDR2 YYEKEE (reference sequence). V was clipped by 0 bases and J by 6 bases, with 9 bases between them. The CDR3 is made up of 14 amino acids. The CDR3: CASSLAGVDEKLFF. In nucleotides, the CDR3 is TGTGCCAGCAGCTTGGCCGGGGTGGATGAAAAACTGTTTTTT.

CDR3 region: CASSLSSQRVYNEQFF. The CDR3 region has the DNA TGTGCCAGCAGTTTATCGTCACAGCGAGTTTACAATGAGCAGTTCTTC. V and J are TRBV27 and TRBJ2-1; D gene uncertain. Deletions cut 0 bases from V and 4 bases from J, with 13 bases between. The germline gives CDR1 MNHEY, CDR2 SMNVEV (reference sequence). CDR3 length: 16 residues.

This clone was detected once. This chain joins TRBV5-1 and TRBJ2-1, with 11 bases identical to TRBD2. The CDR3 is 15 residues long. V dropped 6 bases and J dropped 6; count of bases not matched to a gene: 8. Looked up from germline, CDR1 is SGHRS and CDR2 is YFSETQ. The CDR3 sequence is CASTLSGGVSNEQFF. CDR3 nucleotides: TGCGCCAGCACCCTTAGCGGGGGGGTTTCCAATGAGCAGTTCTTC.

This chain links TRBV7-9 with TRBJ2-3, with TRBD1 matching over 8 bases. Germline trimming cut 7 bases from V and 6 bases from J; bases unmatched to any gene: 6. Germline-derived CDR1 and CDR2 are SEHNR and FQNEAQ (reference sequence). This CDR3 is 13 amino acids long. This CDR3 reads CASKHRGADTQYF. CDR3 sequence (DNA): TGTGCCAGCAAGCACAGGGGGGCCGATACGCAGTATTTT.

J is TRBJ2-7 and V is TRBV19, with 10 bases identical to TRBD2. The ends lost 5 bases at V and 7 bases at J; junction bases unmatched: 2. The germline V gene encodes CDR1 LNHDA and CDR2 SQIVND (reference sequence). This CDR3 comprises 12 residues. Written as DNA, the CDR3 is TGTGCCAGTAGTTTACTAGCGGGAGAGCAGTACTTC. Translation gives CASSLLAGEQYF. The full variable domain, with the rest looked up from reference TRBV19 and TRBJ2-7, is DGGITQSPKYLFRKEGQNVTLSCEQNLNHDAMYWYRQDPGQGLRLIYYSQIVNDFQKGDIAEGYSVSREKKESFPLTVTSAQKNPTAFYLCASSLLAGEQYFGPGTRLTVT.

This clone occurred once. This sequence joins TRBV28 and TRBJ1-6; 7 bases fit TRBD1. CDR3 length equals 14 residues. V was pared by 6 bases and J by 8 bases, with 7 bases of the junction left unmatched. Per the germline V gene, CDR1 is MDHEN and CDR2 is SYDVKM. DNA of the CDR3: TGTGCCAGCAGGAGGGAGGGGGCAGATTCACCCCTCCACTTT. The encoded protein is CASRREGADSPLHF.

V is TRBV5-4 and J is TRBJ2-2, with D possibly being TRBD2 (6 bases). The germline gives CDR1 SGHNT, CDR2 YYREEE (reference sequence). V lost 3 bases, J lost 4 bases, and 10 bases lay in between. The CDR3 runs to 14 residues. Here the CDR3 reads CASSSHGSTGELFF. Written as DNA, the CDR3 is TGTGCCAGCAGCTCCCACGGGAGCACCGGGGAGCTGTTTTTT.

This clone was seen a single time. DNA of the CDR3: TGTGCCAGCAAGTCCGGCAACACTGAAGCTTTCTTT. Residues: CASKSGNTEAFF. V gene TRBV28 combines with J gene TRBJ1-1; D gene uncertain. This CDR3 has 12 residues. Per the germline V gene, CDR1 is MDHEN and CDR2 is SYDVKM. The germline V and J ends were trimmed by 7 bases and 2 bases, with 8 bases remaining between them. Together with reference TRBV28 and TRBJ1-1, the CDR3 gives the full variable domain: DVKVTQSSRYLVKRTGEKVFLECVQDMDHENMFWYRQDPGLGLRLIYFSYDVKMKEKGDIPEGYSVSREKKERFSLILESASTNQTSMYLCASKSGNTEAFFGQGTRLTVV.

V is TRBV5-1 and J is TRBJ2-1; a possible D gene is TRBD1 (6 bases). Germline V gene data show CDR1 as SGHRS and CDR2 as YFSETQ. The germline V and J ends were trimmed by 4 bases and 3 bases, with 14 bases remaining between them. There are 15 residues in the CDR3. The DNA for the CDR3 is TGCGCCAGCAGCACCGGACAGTGGAACTACAATGAGCAGTTCTTC. This translates into CASSTGQWNYNEQFF.

The chain recombines TRBV5-1 with TRBJ2-3, with D unresolved. Trimming took off 4 bases at V and 1 base at J, with 7 bases between the two ends. This CDR3 region has 13 residues. Germline CDR1 and CDR2: SGHRS and YFSETQ. The CDR3 is CASSPLGTDTQYF. The CDR3 nucleotides are TGCGCCAGCAGCCCCCTCGGCACAGATACGCAGTATTTT.

This rearrangement joins TRBV9 to TRBJ1-6; 7 bases match TRBD1. This CDR3 comprises 15 residues. Germline values: CDR1 SGDLS, CDR2 YYNGEE. With V trimmed by 3 bases and J by 8 bases, 8 bases remained unmatched. The DNA for the CDR3 is TGTGCCAGCAGCGATAGGGACAGTTTCGATTCACCCCTCCACTTT. Translated, it gives CASSDRDSFDSPLHF.

A single count supports this clone. This rearrangement joins TRBV24-1 to TRBJ2-7; D may be TRBD2 (6 bases). The CDR3 contains 13 residues. Trimming pared 9 bases from V and 5 bases from J, leaving 16 bases between. The germline V gene has CDR1 KGHDR and CDR2 SFDVKD. The chain's CDR3 is CATGGPQLHEQYF. CDR3 sequence (DNA): TGTGCCACCGGAGGGCCCCAGTTGCACGAGCAGTACTTC.

The chain couples TRBV19 to TRBJ2-2; D is possibly TRBD1 or TRBD2 (7 bases each). The germline CDR1 and CDR2 sequences are LNHDA and SQIVND (reference sequence). V lost 6 bases to trimming and J lost 9 bases, with 17 bases between them. This CDR3 has 14 residues. The CDR3 bases are TGTGCCAGTAGGAGACAGGGAGGGGACCGGGAGCTGTTTTTT. It yields the protein CASRRQGGDRELFF.

This clone was found a few times. The V and J genes are TRBV29-1 and TRBJ1-1, with TRBD1 matching over 9 bases. The CDR3 contains 13 residues. Germline-derived CDR1 and CDR2 are SQVTM and ANQGSEA. V was clipped by 4 bases and J by 11 bases; unmatched bases: 11. This CDR3 reads CSVVRTGDFDAFF. The CDR3 DNA follows: TGCAGCGTTGTGCGGACAGGGGACTTCGATGCTTTCTTT.

This chain joins TRBV20-1 and TRBJ2-2; TRBD2 is a possible D gene (6 bases). Germline V CDR1 and CDR2: DFQATT, SNEGSKA (reference sequence). This CDR3 is built from 15 residues. Trimming removed 3 bases at V and 0 bases at J, with 11 bases between. CDR3 amino acids: CSASMVAANTGELFF. CDR3 bases: TGCAGTGCTAGTATGGTAGCGGCGAACACCGGGGAGCTGTTTTTT.

This sequence joins TRBV7-2 and TRBJ2-2, with 9 bases aligning to TRBD1. The CDR3 runs 18 residues. Germline V gives CDR1 SGHTA, CDR2 FQGNSA. Losses at the gene ends were 4 bases for V and 3 bases for J; bases not matched to a gene: 12. The CDR3 sequence: CASSSRALRTGDTGELFF. The CDR3 coding sequence is TGTGCCAGCAGCTCGCGGGCTCTTAGGACAGGGGACACCGGGGAGCTGTTTTTT.

This clone was observed a few times. This CDR3 is also generated by other DNA sequences in the sample. The chain carries TRBV4-1 and TRBJ1-2, with D uncertain. The CDR3 runs 14 residues. V gave up 0 bases and J gave up 2 bases, with 7 bases separating them. Germline values: CDR1 MGHRA, CDR2 YSYEKL. The CDR3 DNA follows: TGCGCCAGCAGCCAAGAGGAAGGGAACTATGGCTACACCTTC. It translates to CASSQEEGNYGYTF.

This chain links TRBV3-1 (or the pseudogene TRBV3-2) with TRBJ1-5; 7 bases fit TRBD1. In germline, CDR1 is LGHDT, CDR2 YNNKEL (reference sequence). After removal of 0 bases from V and 6 bases from J, the junction contained 11 bases not matched to a gene. The length of the CDR3 is 17 residues. CDR3 protein: CASSQDYVTGAGQPQHF. CDR3 sequence (DNA): TGTGCCAGCAGCCAAGATTATGTAACAGGGGCAGGTCAGCCCCAGCATTTT.

The chain has TRBV19 and TRBJ1-5, with 9 bases fitting TRBD1. In germline, CDR1 is LNHDA, CDR2 SQIVND (reference sequence). This CDR3 has 17 amino acids. J gave up 1 base and V 3 bases, and 7 bases lay outside the gene matches. The CDR3 sequence is CASSILGQGGSNQPQHF. CDR3 DNA sequence: TGTGCCAGTAGTATTTTGGGACAGGGAGGGAGCAATCAGCCCCAGCATTTT.